What follows are 21 T cell receptor beta chains derived from one specimen sequenced in a study of blood T cell repertoires in COVID-19. Generated by immunoSEQ multiplex PCR, the TCRdb table keeps only in-frame clones and is missing some. The sample has 60,000 to 90,000 clones, roughly 82% seen once; the top ten hold 20% to 25%. Sequences were obtained from peripheral blood. The origin of the receptors is a woman aged 45-59 years with acute or convalescent COVID-19.

The chain has TRBV19 and TRBJ2-2; TRBD2 is a possible D gene (7 bases). Germline V gene lookup returns CDR1 LNHDA and CDR2 SQIVND (reference sequence). The CDR3 is 16 amino acids. V lost 5 bases and J lost 2, with 15 bases in between. Here the CDR3 DNA reads TGTGCCAGTAGTTGGCGGGGGCAAGGAAACACCGGGGAGCTGTTTTTT. Its translation: CASSWRGQGNTGELFF.

Only a few counts were recorded for this clone. For the CDR3, the DNA is TGTGCCAGCAGTTGGGACAGAGAAGCTTTCTTT. This sequence encodes CASSWDREAFF. This rearrangement joins TRBV2 to TRBJ1-1; the match to TRBD1 covers 7 bases. Germline V gene sequence: CDR1 SNHLY, CDR2 FYNNEI. The CDR3 has 11 residues. With 5 bases clipped from V and 8 bases from J, the junction kept 2 bases outside the gene matches.

This clone is a singleton in its sample. The rearrangement links TRBV10-3 to TRBJ1-2; D may be TRBD1 (5 bases). The germline gives CDR1 ENHRY, CDR2 SYGVKD. The CDR3 spans 14 residues. V shed 2 bases and J shed 7 bases, with 14 bases lying between them. DNA for the CDR3: TGTGCCATCAGTGAGGGCCAGGGTGTGAGTGGCTACACCTTC. This encodes CAISEGQGVSGYTF.

This clone was recorded once. The chain joins TRBV7-5 to TRBJ1-3; the table's D call, TRBD1, was not checked against the DNA. TRBV7-5 is reported as a pseudogene. CDR3 length: 18 amino acids. The CDR3 coding sequence is TGTGCCAGAAGCCAACCAACCATCAGGGGCCCCTCTGGAAACACCATATATTTT. Translated, it gives CARSQPTIRGPSGNTIYF.

CDR3 residues: CASSQAAGGSGANVLTF. In nucleotides, the CDR3 is TGCGCCAGCAGCCAAGCTGCGGGGGGCTCTGGGGCCAACGTCCTGACTTTC. The chain links TRBV4-3 to TRBJ2-6; 8 nucleotides match TRBD2. With V trimmed by 1 base and J by 0 bases, 2 bases remained unmatched. The length of the CDR3 is 17 residues. In germline, CDR1 is LGHNA, CDR2 YSLEER.

This chain connects TRBV2 to TRBJ2-3, with a possible D match to TRBD2 (6 bases). CDR3 length equals 16 residues. Between the trimmed V and J ends, which lost 0 bases and 6 bases, there was a span of 16 bases. Germline CDR1 reads SNHLY; CDR2 reads FYNNEI. For the CDR3, the DNA is TGTGCCAGCAGTGAAGCGCTTTCCGTGGAGGGGGATACGCAGTATTTT. This gives the protein CASSEALSVEGDTQYF.

This chain links TRBV10-3 with TRBJ2-1; 12 nucleotides agree with TRBD2. V dropped 6 bases and J dropped 9; count of bases not matched to a gene: 9. CDR3 length: 15 residues. The germline V gene encodes CDR1 ENHRY and CDR2 SYGVKD. DNA for the CDR3: TGTGCCATCAGATCGCTAGCGGGGGGGCCGGGTGAGCAGTTCTTC. It translates to CAIRSLAGGPGEQFF.

V gene TRBV19 combines with J gene TRBJ2-7; 7 bases align to TRBD1. CDR3 length: 13 residues. CDR1 and CDR2 (germline): LNHDA, SQIVND (reference sequence). The V gene end was trimmed by 5 bases and the J gene end by 3 bases; junction bases not matched to a gene: 4. CDR3 DNA sequence: TGTGCCAGTAGTGTCGGGACAGACTACGAGCAGTACTTC. Translating gives CASSVGTDYEQYF.

This rearrangement joins TRBV5-4 to TRBJ2-3; perhaps TRBD2 as D (6 bases). Trimming stripped 3 bases from V and 10 bases from J, with 12 bases between. Germline CDR1 reads SGHNT; CDR2 reads YYREEE (reference sequence). CDR3 length: 12 residues. The CDR3 loop is CASSSGSRAQYF. In DNA, the CDR3 is TGTGCCAGCAGCTCCGGGAGTCGAGCGCAGTATTTT.

The sample holds a few counts of this clone. The chain links TRBV10-1 to TRBJ2-1, with 12 bases identical to TRBD1. The ends lost 8 bases at V and 6 bases at J; junction bases unmatched: 17. Germline lookup yields CDR1 WNHNN and CDR2 SYGVQD (reference sequence). The CDR3 covers 18 residues. The CDR3 sequence is CASPRGQGAIHTPNEQFF. The CDR3, as DNA: TGCGCCAGCCCGCGGGGACAGGGGGCAATCCACACCCCCAATGAGCAGTTCTTC.

V and J are TRBV5-1 and TRBJ2-7; no reliable D call. Looked up from germline, CDR1 is SGHRS and CDR2 is YFSETQ. Trimming pared 0 bases from V and 5 bases from J, leaving 30 bases between. The CDR3 spans 20 residues. CDR3 amino acids: CASSLEVQAGFRSEEHEQYF. CDR3 in DNA: TGCGCCAGCAGCTTGGAAGTACAAGCCGGGTTCCGAAGTGAGGAGCACGAGCAGTACTTC. The full variable domain, in which reference TRBV5-1 and TRBJ2-7 provide the parts outside the CDR3, is KAGVTQTPRYLIKTRGQQVTLSCSPISGHRSVSWYQQTPGQGLQFLFEYFSETQRNKGNFPGRFSGRQFSNSRSEMNVSTLELGDSALYLCASSLEVQAGFRSEEHEQYFGPGTRLTVT.

This chain uses TRBV7-2 with TRBJ2-1; a possible D gene is TRBD2 (7 bases). The V gene's germline CDR1 is SGHTA and CDR2 FQGNSA. The CDR3 is 19 residues long. The ends were cut back, 1 base at V and 1 base at J, with 20 bases in the middle. The CDR3 DNA follows: TGTGCCAGCAGCTTAGAAGGTTGGGGGGGCCTAGGGTCCTACAATGAGCAGTTCTTC. Amino acid sequence: CASSLEGWGGLGSYNEQFF.

V usage is TRBV7-3 and J usage is TRBJ2-3; no clear D. The CDR3 runs 16 residues. Trimming pared 0 bases from V and 2 bases from J, leaving 12 bases between. In germline, CDR1 is SGHTA, CDR2 FQGTGA. The CDR3 DNA reads TGTGCCAGCAGCTTAACGTCAGCAGGAACCACAGATACGCAGTATTTT. This sequence encodes CASSLTSAGTTDTQYF.

The chain is built from TRBV28 and TRBJ1-6; 8 nucleotides align to TRBD1. Unmatched junction bases numbered 13, after V lost 6 bases and J lost 6 bases. Per germline, CDR1 MDHEN and CDR2 SYDVKM. The CDR3 runs 17 residues. The CDR3 reads CASRLRRTGFGNSPLHF. CDR3 nucleotides: TGTGCCAGCAGGCTCCGGCGGACAGGGTTCGGTAATTCACCCCTCCACTTT. Combining the CDR3 with reference TRBV28 and TRBJ1-6 gives the whole variable domain DVKVTQSSRYLVKRTGEKVFLECVQDMDHENMFWYRQDPGLGLRLIYFSYDVKMKEKGDIPEGYSVSREKKERFSLILESASTNQTSMYLCASRLRRTGFGNSPLHFGNGTRLTVT.

The chain recombines TRBV7-9 with TRBJ1-2; 7 nucleotides match TRBD1. Germline loops: CDR1 SEHNR, CDR2 FQNEAQ (reference sequence). This CDR3 contains 17 residues. The ends lost 5 bases at V and 0 bases at J; junction bases unmatched: 12. In DNA, the CDR3 is TGTGCCAGCAGCCCCCGACAGGGCCCCCCTACTAACTATGGCTACACCTTC. Translating gives CASSPRQGPPTNYGYTF.

The chain joins TRBV11-2 to TRBJ1-2; TRBD1 is a possible D gene (6 bases). Trimming left V 5 bases short and J 5 bases short, with 15 bases between. The CDR3 loop spans 14 amino acids. CDR1 and CDR2 from the germline V gene are SGHAT and FQNNGV. The CDR3 DNA reads as TGTGCCAGCAGCCCCTACCGACAGGTTTATGGCTACACCTTC. Residues: CASSPYRQVYGYTF.

The chain combines TRBV4-3 with TRBJ2-7, with 10 bases fitting TRBD1. The CDR3 spans 14 residues. The V gene end was trimmed by 0 bases and the J gene end by 4 bases; junction bases not matched to a gene: 0. Germline V lookup: CDR1 LGHNA, CDR2 YSLEER. For the CDR3, the DNA is TGCGCCAGCAGCCAAGAGGACAGGGGGTACGAGCAGTACTTC. Translated: CASSQEDRGYEQYF.

This clone was counted a few times. The rearrangement links TRBV7-9 to TRBJ1-4; 11 bases align to TRBD1. The V gene's germline CDR1 is SEHNR and CDR2 FQNEAQ (reference sequence). This CDR3 region has 17 residues. Trimming at V came to 5 bases and at J to 5 bases, leaving 10 bases not matched to a gene. CDR3 sequence reads: CASSARDRGRFNEKLFF. CDR3 DNA: TGTGCCAGCAGCGCCCGGGACAGGGGGAGATTCAATGAAAAACTGTTTTTT.

The chain couples TRBV5-4 to TRBJ2-5; 7 positions match TRBD1. The V gene end was trimmed by 0 bases and the J gene end by 1 base; junction bases not matched to a gene: 9. The CDR3 sequence is 17 residues long. CDR1 and CDR2 from the germline V gene are SGHNT and YYREEE (reference sequence). The CDR3 nucleotides read TGTGCCAGCAGCTTGGCGGGACAGCGACCTACCCAAGAGACCCAGTACTTC. Protein product: CASSLAGQRPTQETQYF.

The genes are TRBV5-4 and TRBJ2-7; 9 nucleotides align to TRBD2. Trimming took 6 bases from V and 4 from J; bases not matched to a gene: 8. The CDR3 has 14 amino acids. Germline V gives CDR1 SGHNT, CDR2 YYREEE (reference sequence). The chain's CDR3 is CASKPGGGAYEQYF. The CDR3 region has the DNA TGTGCCAGCAAACCGGGCGGGGGGGCTTACGAGCAGTACTTC.

The CDR3: CAWSSGSKTQYF. CDR3 coding DNA: TGTGCCTGGAGTTCAGGTTCGAAGACCCAGTACTTC. The chain links TRBV30 to TRBJ2-5; no definite D call. With 2 bases removed from V and 6 bases from J, the gap between germline ends came to 10 bases. This CDR3 spans 12 amino acids. Per the germline V gene, CDR1 is GTSNPN and CDR2 is SVGIG (reference sequence).